The 12 T cell receptor beta chains below all came from one sample that was sequenced in a study of cytomegalovirus exposure and HLA in healthy donors. PCR amplification relied on 60 Vbeta primers (plus 13 Jbeta primers). Produced via immunoSEQ multiplex PCR; TCRdb's table is partial and in-frame only. The sample contains more than 140,000 clones, roughly 79% of which appear only once. Sequencing input: PBMCs. These receptors were taken from a male donor in good health and CMV-seronegative.

This chain links TRBV9 with TRBJ2-1; D is unclear. Germline CDR1 and CDR2: SGDLS and YYNGEE. The CDR3 has 15 amino acids. V was trimmed by 0 bases and J by 0 bases, leaving 7 bases between them. In nucleotides, the CDR3 is TGTGCCAGCAGCGTAGACACACCCTCCTACAATGAGCAGTTCTTC. It yields the protein CASSVDTPSYNEQFF.

This rearrangement joins TRBV4-2 to TRBJ2-5, with 15 bases identical to TRBD2. Germline loops: CDR1 LGHNA, CDR2 YNFKEQ. With V trimmed by 4 bases and J by 1 base, 1 base remained unmatched. The CDR3 contains 16 residues. CDR3 DNA: TGTGCCAGCAGCCGGACTAGCGGGAGGGTCCAAGAGACCCAGTACTTC. Protein sequence: CASSRTSGRVQETQYF.

This clone was seen just once. V gene TRBV23-1 combines with J gene TRBJ2-4; 9 nucleotides line up with TRBD2. TRBV23-1 is flagged as an ORF with uncertain function. The CDR3 sequence is 16 residues long. V shed 9 bases and J 3 bases; nucleotides not matched to a gene: 12. The CDR3 here is CARSREGQSGKNIQYF. The CDR3 DNA sequence: TGCGCCAGATCGCGGGAGGGGCAGTCAGGCAAAAACATTCAGTACTTC.

This sequence joins TRBV10-3 and TRBJ2-2, with D hard to call. Trimming took 8 bases from V and 1 from J, leaving 8 bases between them. This CDR3 is built from 13 residues. The germline V gene has CDR1 ENHRY and CDR2 SYGVKD. For the CDR3, the DNA is TGTGCCATCGCCGGAGAGAACACCGGGGAGCTGTTTTTT. Translated: CAIAGENTGELFF.

The chain recombines TRBV18 with TRBJ1-3; TRBD1 matches at 7 bases. Looked up from germline, CDR1 is KGHSH and CDR2 is LQKENI. Trimming took 3 bases from V and 0 from J; bases not matched to a gene: 5. The CDR3 has 16 amino acids. In DNA form, the CDR3 reads TGTGCCAGCTCACCCTGGGACAGCCGCTCTGGAAACACCATATATTTT. Translated: CASSPWDSRSGNTIYF.

This sequence joins TRBV5-1 and TRBJ2-4; D call uncertain. Germline V gene lookup returns CDR1 SGHRS and CDR2 YFSETQ. The V end lost 4 bases, the J end lost 0 bases, and 14 bases lay between the germline ends. The CDR3 consists of 16 residues. CDR3 protein: CASSPTGLSAKNIQYF. The DNA of the CDR3 is TGCGCCAGCAGCCCAACGGGTCTCTCAGCCAAAAACATTCAGTACTTC.

J is TRBJ1-2 and V is TRBV7-2, with a tentative D call TRBD1 (6 bases). The CDR3 runs to 14 residues. The germline CDR1 and CDR2 sequences are SGHTA and FQGNSA. Trimming removed 2 bases at V and 5 bases at J, with 12 bases between. The CDR3 DNA reads TGTGCCAGCAGCTTACGGGGGGCAGAATATGGCTACACCTTC. Translation: CASSLRGAEYGYTF.

The gene calls are TRBV5-6 and TRBJ2-3; TRBD2 matches 9 bases. The CDR3 loop spans 17 amino acids. Per the germline V gene, CDR1 is SGHDT and CDR2 is YYEEEE. The V gene end was trimmed by 1 base and the J gene end by 2 bases; junction bases not matched to a gene: 8. The CDR3 reads CASSLRGGRAYTDTQYF. In DNA form, the CDR3 reads TGTGCCAGCAGCTTGCGGGGCGGGAGGGCCTACACAGATACGCAGTATTTT.

This chain's CDR3 is CASSVGQGVTEAFF. Written as DNA, the CDR3 is TGTGCCAGCAGCGTTGGACAGGGGGTCACTGAAGCTTTCTTT. The genes are TRBV9 and TRBJ1-1, with 10 bases fitting TRBD1. Germline CDR1 and CDR2: SGDLS and YYNGEE. The V segment lost 2 bases and the J segment 4 bases; nucleotides outside the gene matches: 2. The CDR3 totals 14 residues. The full variable domain, rest sourced from reference TRBV9 and TRBJ1-1, is DSGVTQTPKHLITATGQRVTLRCSPRSGDLSVYWYQQSLDQGLQFLIQYYNGEERAKGNILERFSAQQFPDLHSELNLSSLELGDSALYFCASSVGQGVTEAFFGQGTRLTVV.

The chain is built from TRBV5-4 and TRBJ1-2, with D maybe TRBD1 (6 bases). V lost 2 bases, J lost 4 bases, and 15 bases lay in between. From germline, CDR1 is SGHNT and CDR2 YYREEE (reference sequence). There are 15 residues in the CDR3. CDR3 bases: TGTGCCAGCAGCTTAGGTCAGGGGACGTCCTATGGCTACACCTTC. It specifies CASSLGQGTSYGYTF.

The gene calls are TRBV11-2 and TRBJ2-1, with D maybe TRBD2 (5 bases). The CDR3 sequence is 17 residues long. Germline V gives CDR1 SGHAT, CDR2 FQNNGV. V was trimmed by 4 bases and J by 5 bases, leaving 21 bases between them. The CDR3 sequence is CASSSREGGLVHNEQFF. The CDR3 bases are TGTGCCAGCAGCTCCCGCGAGGGTGGTCTAGTACACAATGAGCAGTTCTTC.

The genes are TRBV30 and TRBJ2-4, with TRBD2 identical over 9 bases. The CDR3 covers 15 residues. V lost 0 bases and J lost 0; bases outside the gene matches: 0. CDR1 and CDR2 (germline): GTSNPN, SVGIG (reference sequence). CDR3 protein: CAWSVLAGAKNIQYF. The CDR3 DNA is TGTGCCTGGAGTGTACTAGCGGGAGCCAAAAACATTCAGTACTTC.